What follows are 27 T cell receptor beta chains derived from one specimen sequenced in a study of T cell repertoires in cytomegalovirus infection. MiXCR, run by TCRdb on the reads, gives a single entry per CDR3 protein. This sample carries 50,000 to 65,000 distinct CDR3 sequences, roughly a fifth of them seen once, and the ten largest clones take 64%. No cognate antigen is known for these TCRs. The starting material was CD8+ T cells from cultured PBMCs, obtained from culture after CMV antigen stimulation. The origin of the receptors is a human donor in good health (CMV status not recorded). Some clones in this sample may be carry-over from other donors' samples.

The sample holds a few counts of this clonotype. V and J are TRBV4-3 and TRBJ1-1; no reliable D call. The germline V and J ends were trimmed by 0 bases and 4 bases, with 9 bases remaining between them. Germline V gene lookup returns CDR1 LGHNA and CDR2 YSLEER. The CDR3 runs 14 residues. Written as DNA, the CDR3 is TGCGCCAGCAGCCAAGATGATCGGGGCACTGAAGCTTTCTTT. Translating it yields CASSQDDRGTEAFF.

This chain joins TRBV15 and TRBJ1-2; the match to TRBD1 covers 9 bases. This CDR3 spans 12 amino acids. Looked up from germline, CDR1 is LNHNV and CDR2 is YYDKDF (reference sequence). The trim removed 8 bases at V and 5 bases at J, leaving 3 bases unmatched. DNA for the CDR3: TGTGCCACCTGGGACAGGGCGTATGGCTACACCTTC. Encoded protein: CATWDRAYGYTF. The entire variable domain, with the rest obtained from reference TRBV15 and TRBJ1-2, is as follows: DAMVIQNPRYQVTQFGKPVTLSCSQTLNHNVMYWYQQKSSQAPKLLFHYYDKDFNNEADTPDNFQSRRPNTSFCFLDIRSPGLGDTAMYLCATWDRAYGYTFGSGTRLTVV.

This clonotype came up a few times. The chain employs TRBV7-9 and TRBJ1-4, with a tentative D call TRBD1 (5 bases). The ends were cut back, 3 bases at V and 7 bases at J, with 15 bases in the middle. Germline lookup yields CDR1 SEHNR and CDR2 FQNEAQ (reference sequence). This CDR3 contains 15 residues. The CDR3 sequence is CASSLPGPDPEKLFF. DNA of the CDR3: TGTGCCAGCAGCTTGCCGGGACCGGACCCTGAAAAACTGTTTTTT. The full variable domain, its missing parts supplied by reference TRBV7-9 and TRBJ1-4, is DTGVSQNPRHKITKRGQNVTFRCDPISEHNRLYWYRQTLGQGPEFLTYFQNEAQLEKSRLLSDRFSAERPKGSFSTLEIQRTEQGDSAMYLCASSLPGPDPEKLFFGSGTQLSVL.

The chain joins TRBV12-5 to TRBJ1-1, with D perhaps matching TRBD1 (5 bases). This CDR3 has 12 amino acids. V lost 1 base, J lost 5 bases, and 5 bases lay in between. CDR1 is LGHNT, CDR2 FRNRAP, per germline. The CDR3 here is CASGLGGTEAFF. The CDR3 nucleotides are TGTGCTAGTGGTTTGGGGGGGACTGAAGCTTTCTTT.

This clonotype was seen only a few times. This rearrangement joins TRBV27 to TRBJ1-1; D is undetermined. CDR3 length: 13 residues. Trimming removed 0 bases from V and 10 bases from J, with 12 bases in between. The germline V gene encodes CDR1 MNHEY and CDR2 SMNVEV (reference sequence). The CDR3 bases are TGTGCCAGCAGTTTATCGCGGGAGTCGAGAGCTTTCTTT. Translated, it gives CASSLSRESRAFF.

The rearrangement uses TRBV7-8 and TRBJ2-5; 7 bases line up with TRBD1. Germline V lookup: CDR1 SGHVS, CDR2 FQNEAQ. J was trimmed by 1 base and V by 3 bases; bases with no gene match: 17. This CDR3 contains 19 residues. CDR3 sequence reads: CASSLSGTVNRDLQETQYF. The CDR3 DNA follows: TGTGCCAGCAGCTTGAGTGGGACAGTAAACCGTGACCTCCAAGAGACCCAGTACTTC.

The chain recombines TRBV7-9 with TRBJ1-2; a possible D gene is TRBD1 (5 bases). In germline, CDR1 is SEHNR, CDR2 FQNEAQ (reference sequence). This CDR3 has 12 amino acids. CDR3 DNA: TGTGTCACAGTGGGACCTCCCTATGGCTACACCTTC. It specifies CVTVGPPYGYTF.

CDR3 sequence reads: CASRDGGGPQETQYF. The CDR3 DNA reads TGTGCCAGCAGGGACGGCGGGGGGCCCCAAGAGACCCAGTACTTC. The rearrangement joins TRBV7-9 to TRBJ2-5; 8 bases fit TRBD2. The CDR3 runs 15 residues. Germline lookup yields CDR1 SEHNR and CDR2 FQNEAQ (reference sequence). V was clipped by 6 bases and J by 1 base; unmatched bases: 7. Variable domain in full (rest from reference TRBV7-9 and TRBJ2-5): DTGVSQNPRHKITKRGQNVTFRCDPISEHNRLYWYRQTLGQGPEFLTYFQNEAQLEKSRLLSDRFSAERPKGSFSTLEIQRTEQGDSAMYLCASRDGGGPQETQYFGPGTRLLVL.

The CDR3 sequence is CASSPQGSSGANVLTF. The CDR3 bases are TGTGCCAGCAGCCCGCAGGGGAGCTCTGGGGCCAACGTCCTGACTTTC. V is TRBV11-2 and J is TRBJ2-6; TRBD1 is a possible D gene (6 bases). Trimming cost V 5 bases and J 0 bases, with 11 bases left between them. The CDR3 has 16 residues. Germline V gene data show CDR1 as SGHAT and CDR2 as FQNNGV.

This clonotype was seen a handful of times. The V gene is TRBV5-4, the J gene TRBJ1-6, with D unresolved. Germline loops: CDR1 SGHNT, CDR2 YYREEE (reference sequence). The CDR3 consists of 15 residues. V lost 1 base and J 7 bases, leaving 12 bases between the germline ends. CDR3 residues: CASSLKPATNSPLHF. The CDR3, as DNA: TGTGCCAGCAGCTTGAAGCCCGCAACGAATTCACCCCTCCACTTT.

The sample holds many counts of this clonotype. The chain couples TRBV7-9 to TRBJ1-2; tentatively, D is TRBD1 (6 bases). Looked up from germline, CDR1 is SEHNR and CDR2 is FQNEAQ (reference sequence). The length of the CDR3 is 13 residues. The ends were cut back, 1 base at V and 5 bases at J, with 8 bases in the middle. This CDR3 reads CASSLGRGYGYTF. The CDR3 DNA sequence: TGTGCCAGCAGCTTAGGCAGGGGATATGGCTACACCTTC.

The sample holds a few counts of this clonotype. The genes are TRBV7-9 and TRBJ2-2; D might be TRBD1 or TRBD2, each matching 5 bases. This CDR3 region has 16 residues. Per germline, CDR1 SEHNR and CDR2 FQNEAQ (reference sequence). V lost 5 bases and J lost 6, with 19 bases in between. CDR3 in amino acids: CASSPPLGERAGELFF. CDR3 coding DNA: TGTGCCAGCAGCCCACCCTTGGGGGAAAGAGCCGGGGAGCTGTTTTTT.

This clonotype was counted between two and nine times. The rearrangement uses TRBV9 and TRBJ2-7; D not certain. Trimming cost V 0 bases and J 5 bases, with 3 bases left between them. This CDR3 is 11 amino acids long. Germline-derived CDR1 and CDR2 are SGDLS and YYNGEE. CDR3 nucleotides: TGTGCCAGCAGCGTAGGGAACGAGCAGTACTTC. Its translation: CASSVGNEQYF.

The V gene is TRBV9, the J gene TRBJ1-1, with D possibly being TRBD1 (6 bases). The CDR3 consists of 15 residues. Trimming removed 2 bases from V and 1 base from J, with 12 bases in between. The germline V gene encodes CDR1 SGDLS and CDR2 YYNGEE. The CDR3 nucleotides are TGTGCCAGCAGCGTCGGGGGGCAGGCGAACACTGAAGCTTTCTTT. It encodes CASSVGGQANTEAFF.

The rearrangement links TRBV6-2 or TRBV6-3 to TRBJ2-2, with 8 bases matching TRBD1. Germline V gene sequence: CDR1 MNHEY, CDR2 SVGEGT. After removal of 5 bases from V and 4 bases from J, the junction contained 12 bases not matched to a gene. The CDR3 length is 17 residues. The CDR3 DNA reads TGTGCCAGCAGTCATTCGGACAGGGTAGTACCCACCGGGGAGCTGTTTTTT. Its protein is CASSHSDRVVPTGELFF.

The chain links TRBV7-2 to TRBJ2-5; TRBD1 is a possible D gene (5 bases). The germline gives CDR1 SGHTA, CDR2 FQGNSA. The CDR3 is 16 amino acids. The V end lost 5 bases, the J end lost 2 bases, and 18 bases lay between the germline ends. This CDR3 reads CASSPRRQKDQETQYF. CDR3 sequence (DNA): TGTGCCAGCAGCCCTCGACGACAGAAAGATCAAGAGACCCAGTACTTC.

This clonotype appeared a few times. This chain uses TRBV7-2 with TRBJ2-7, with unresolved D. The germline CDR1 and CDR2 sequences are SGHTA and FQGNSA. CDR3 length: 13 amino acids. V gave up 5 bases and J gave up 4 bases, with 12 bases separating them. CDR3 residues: CASSPITPYEQYF. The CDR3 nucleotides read TGTGCCAGCAGCCCAATAACACCTTACGAGCAGTACTTC.

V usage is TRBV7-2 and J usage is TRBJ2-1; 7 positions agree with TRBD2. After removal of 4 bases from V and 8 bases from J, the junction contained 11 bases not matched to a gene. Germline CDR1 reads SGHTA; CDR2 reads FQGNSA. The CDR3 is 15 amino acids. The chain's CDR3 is CASSSSGTPADEQFF. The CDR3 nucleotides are TGTGCCAGCAGCTCGAGCGGGACCCCTGCCGATGAGCAGTTCTTC.

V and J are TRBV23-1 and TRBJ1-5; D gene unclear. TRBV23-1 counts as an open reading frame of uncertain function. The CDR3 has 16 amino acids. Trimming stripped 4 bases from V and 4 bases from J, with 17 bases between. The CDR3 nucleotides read TGCGCCAGCAGTCTCGGAGGACCCTTTGCAAATCAGCCCCAGCATTTT. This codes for CASSLGGPFANQPQHF.

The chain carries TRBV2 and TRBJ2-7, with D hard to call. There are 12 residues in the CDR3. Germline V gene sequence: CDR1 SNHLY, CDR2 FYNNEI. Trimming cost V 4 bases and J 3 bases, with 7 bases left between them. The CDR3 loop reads CASSGTDYEQYF. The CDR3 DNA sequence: TGTGCCAGCAGTGGGACGGACTACGAGCAGTACTTC.

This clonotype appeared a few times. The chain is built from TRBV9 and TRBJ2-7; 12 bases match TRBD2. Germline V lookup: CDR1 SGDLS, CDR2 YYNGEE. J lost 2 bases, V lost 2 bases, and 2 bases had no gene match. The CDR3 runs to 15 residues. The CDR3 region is CASSVTSGGTYEQYF. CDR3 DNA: TGTGCCAGCAGCGTCACTAGCGGGGGGACCTACGAGCAGTACTTC.

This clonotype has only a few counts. Here the CDR3 reads CASYNGLTKETQYF. In nucleotides, the CDR3 is TGCGCCAGCTACAACGGACTAACTAAAGAGACCCAGTACTTC. The chain recombines TRBV5-1 with TRBJ2-5; D is perhaps TRBD2 (6 bases). The germline V gene encodes CDR1 SGHRS and CDR2 YFSETQ. The CDR3 has 14 amino acids. V was cut by 7 bases and J by 3 bases, with 16 bases left in between.

The CDR3 bases are TGTGCCAGCAGTTTTCTTACGGGGAAGCAGTACTTC. Its translation is CASSFLTGKQYF. The chain recombines TRBV28 with TRBJ2-7; D possibly corresponds to TRBD2 (5 bases). CDR1 is MDHEN, CDR2 SYDVKM, per germline. Deletions cut 3 bases from V and 8 bases from J, with 11 bases between. There are 12 residues in the CDR3.

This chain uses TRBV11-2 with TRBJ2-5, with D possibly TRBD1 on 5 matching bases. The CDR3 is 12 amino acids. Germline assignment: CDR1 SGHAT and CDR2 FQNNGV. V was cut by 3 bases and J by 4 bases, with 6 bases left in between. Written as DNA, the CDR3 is TGTGCCAGCAGCTTTCAGGGAGAGACCCAGTACTTC. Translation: CASSFQGETQYF. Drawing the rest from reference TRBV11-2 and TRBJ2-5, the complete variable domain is EAGVAQSPRYKIIEKRQSVAFWCNPISGHATLYWYQQILGQGPKLLIQFQNNGVVDDSQLPKDRFSAERLKGVDSTLKIQPAKLEDSAVYLCASSFQGETQYFGPGTRLLVL.

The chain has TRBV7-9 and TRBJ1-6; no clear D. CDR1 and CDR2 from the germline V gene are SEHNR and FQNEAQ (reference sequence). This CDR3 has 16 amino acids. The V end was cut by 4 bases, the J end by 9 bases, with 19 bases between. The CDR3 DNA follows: TGTGCCAGCAGCTCCAGTGGGGTGGCCTTGTCTTCACCCCTCCACTTT. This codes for CASSSSGVALSSPLHF.

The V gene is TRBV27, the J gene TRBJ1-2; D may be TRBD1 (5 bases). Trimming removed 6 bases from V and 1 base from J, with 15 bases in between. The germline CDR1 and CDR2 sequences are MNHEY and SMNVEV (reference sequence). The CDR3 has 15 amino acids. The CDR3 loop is CASRDTGYFNYGYTF. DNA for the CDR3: TGTGCCAGCAGGGACACCGGATATTTTAACTATGGCTACACCTTC.

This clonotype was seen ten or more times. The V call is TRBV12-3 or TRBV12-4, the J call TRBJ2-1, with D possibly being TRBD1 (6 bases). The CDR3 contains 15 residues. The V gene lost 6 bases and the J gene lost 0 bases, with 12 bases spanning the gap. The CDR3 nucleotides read TGTGCCAGCAGGCAACAGGGCCTCTCCTACAATGAGCAGTTCTTC. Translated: CASRQQGLSYNEQFF.